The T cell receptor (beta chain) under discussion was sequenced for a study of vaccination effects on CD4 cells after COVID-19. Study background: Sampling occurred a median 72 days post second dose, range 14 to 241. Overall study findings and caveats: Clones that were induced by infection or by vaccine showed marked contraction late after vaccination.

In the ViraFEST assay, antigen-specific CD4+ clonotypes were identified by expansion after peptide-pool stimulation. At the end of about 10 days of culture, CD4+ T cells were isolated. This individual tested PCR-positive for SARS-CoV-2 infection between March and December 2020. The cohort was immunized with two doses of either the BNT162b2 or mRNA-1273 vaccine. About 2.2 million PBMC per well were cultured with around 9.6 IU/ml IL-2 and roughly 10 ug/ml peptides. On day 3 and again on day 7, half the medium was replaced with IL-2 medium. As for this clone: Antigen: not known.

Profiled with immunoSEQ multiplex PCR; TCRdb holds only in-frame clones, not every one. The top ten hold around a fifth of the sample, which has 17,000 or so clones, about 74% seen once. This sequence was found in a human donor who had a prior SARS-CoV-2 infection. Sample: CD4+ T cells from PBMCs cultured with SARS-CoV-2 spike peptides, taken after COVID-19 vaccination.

The CDR3 loop is CASSPPEWIGAFF. DNA of the CDR3: TGTGCCAGCTCACCACCGGAGTGGATTGGAGCTTTCTTT. This chain links TRBV18 with TRBJ1-1; D remains unclear. The V and J ends lost 0 bases and 10 bases respectively, with 12 bases between them. CDR1 KGHSH and CDR2 LQKENI come from the germline V gene. This CDR3 spans 13 amino acids.